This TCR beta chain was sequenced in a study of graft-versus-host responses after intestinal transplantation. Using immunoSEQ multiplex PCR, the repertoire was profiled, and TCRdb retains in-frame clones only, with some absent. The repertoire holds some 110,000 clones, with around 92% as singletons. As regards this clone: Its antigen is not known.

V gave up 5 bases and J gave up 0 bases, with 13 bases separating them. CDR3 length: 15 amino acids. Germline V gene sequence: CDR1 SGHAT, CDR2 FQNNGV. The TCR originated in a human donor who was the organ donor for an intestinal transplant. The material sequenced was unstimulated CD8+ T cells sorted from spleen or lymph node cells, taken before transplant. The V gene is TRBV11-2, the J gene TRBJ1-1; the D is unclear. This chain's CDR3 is CASSLQSGMNTEAFF. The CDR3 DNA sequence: TGTGCCAGCAGCCTCCAGAGCGGGATGAACACTGAAGCTTTCTTT.